The 30 T cell receptor beta chains below come from one sample, sequenced in a study of esophageal squamous cell carcinoma under preoperative chemotherapy. TCRdb reprocessed the PCR reads with MiXCR, giving one entry per CDR3 protein. Counted here are about 30,000 distinct CDR3 sequences, 49% occurring once; the ten biggest clones make up approximately 12%. Time point meaning: before preoperative PTX-NDP chemotherapy. Sampling was done from a patient given preoperative chemotherapy. The origin of the receptors is a human donor with esophageal squamous cell carcinoma. The donor label of this sample is uncertain.

This clonotype was counted only a few times. The J gene is TRBJ2-1, the V gene TRBV7-2, with D maybe TRBD2 (6 bases). The CDR3 spans 12 residues. The germline CDR1 and CDR2 sequences are SGHTA and FQGNSA. V shed 5 bases and J shed 7 bases, with 9 bases lying between them. The CDR3 loop reads CASSREINEQFF. In DNA form, the CDR3 reads TGTGCCAGCAGCCGGGAGATTAATGAGCAGTTCTTC.

The chain couples TRBV6-1 to TRBJ2-2; possible D gene TRBD2, 6 bases. Trimming left V 6 bases short and J 16 bases short, with 27 bases between. This CDR3 is 15 amino acids long. The germline V gene encodes CDR1 MNHNS and CDR2 SASEGT. CDR3 sequence (DNA): TGTGCCAGCAGGACACCGGGTGCGGGGACCGATACGCAGTTTTTT. Protein product: CASRTPGAGTDTQFF.

Points on this clonotype: A read error may produce the germline difference seen at one junction end. CDR3 protein: CARSFQAANTETQYF. The CDR3 coding sequence is TGTGCCAGGAGCTTCCAGGCAGCGAACACAGAGACGCAGTATTTT. The chain uses TRBV12-3 or TRBV12-4 and TRBJ2-2; D unresolved. The better agreement between TRBJ2-3 and the DNA end casts doubt on the J call. The CDR3 runs to 15 residues.

About this clonotype: One junction end disagrees with the germline gene, perhaps due to a read error. The chain has TRBV7-2 and TRBJ2-4, with 7 bases lining up with TRBD1. This CDR3 comprises 12 residues. The germline gives CDR1 SGHTA, CDR2 FQGNSA. CDR3 loop: CASGFDEGAQYF. The CDR3 DNA follows: TGTGCCAGCGGCTTTGACGAGGGGGCTCAGTACTTC.

In this sample, this clonotype is medium-sized. The chain recombines TRBV12-3 or TRBV12-4 with TRBJ2-7; 7 nucleotides align to TRBD2. The CDR3 contains 14 residues. After removal of 0 bases from V and 6 bases from J, the junction contained 5 bases not matched to a gene. The DNA for the CDR3 is TGTGCCAGCAGTTTAGCGGGAGGGCCATCCGAGCAGTACTTC. The encoded protein is CASSLAGGPSEQYF.

There are many counts of this clonotype. The CDR3 protein is CASSLGLAGGPGELFF. CDR3 nucleotides: TGTGCCAGCAGCTTGGGACTAGCGGGAGGGCCGGGGGAGCTGTTTTTT. V is TRBV6-5 and J is TRBJ2-2, with 16 bases matching TRBD2. After removal of 6 bases from V and 8 bases from J, the junction contained 6 bases not matched to a gene. CDR3 length equals 16 residues. CDR1 MNHEY and CDR2 SVGAGI come from the germline V gene.

Worth noting for this clonotype: A much larger clone sits a single nucleotide away, making a read error possible. No conserved phenylalanine or tryptophan is present at the end of the CDR3, so a read error is the likely explanation. The DNA is omitted, as the CDR3 cannot be located on it reliably, and the CDR3 follows TCRdb's listing. V is TRBV28 and J is TRBJ2-3; the DNA was not used to check the table's D call, TRBD2. The length of the CDR3 is 13 amino acids, counting both ends. The germline CDR1 and CDR2 sequences are MDHEN and SYDVKM. CDR3 sequence: CASTSSGRYEQYL.

Many counts were recorded for this clonotype. The chain has TRBV27 and TRBJ1-6; D may be TRBD1 (5 bases). Deletions cut 6 bases from V and 8 bases from J, with 14 bases between. The CDR3 consists of 14 residues. CDR1 and CDR2 (germline): MNHEY, SMNVEV (reference sequence). In DNA form, the CDR3 reads TGTGCCAGCAGGATAAATGAGGGGTATTCACCCCTCCACTTT. Its translation is CASRINEGYSPLHF.

Comment on this clonotype: Mismatch with germline at one junction end may stem from a read error. The J gene is TRBJ2-1, the V gene TRBV7-3, with 8 nucleotides matching TRBD2. CDR3 length: 19 amino acids. Germline V gene data show CDR1 as SGHTA and CDR2 as FQGTGA. The CDR3 nucleotides read TGTGCCAGCAGCTCCCCCCGGGACTTGCGGGAGGTGCCCTACGATGAGCAGTATTTC. Protein: CASSSPRDLREVPYDEQYF. Full variable domain (missing parts from reference TRBV7-3 and TRBJ2-1): GAGVSQTPSNKVTEKGKYVELRCDPISGHTALYWYRQSLGQGPEFLIYFQGTGAADDSGLPNDRFFAVRPEGSVSTLKIQRTERGDSAVYLCASSSPRDLREVPYDEQYFGPGTRLTVL.

The rearrangement uses TRBV7-6 and TRBJ2-1; 7 bases match TRBD1. V trimming: 5 bases; J trimming: 10 bases; junction bases outside the gene matches: 11. CDR1 and CDR2 from the germline V gene are SGHVS and FNYEAQ. CDR3 length: 14 amino acids. The CDR3 nucleotides are TGTGCCAGCAGCCCGGACAGGTCACAGGGGGAGCAGTTCTTC. Encoded protein: CASSPDRSQGEQFF. Based on the CDR3 plus reference TRBV7-6 and TRBJ2-1, the full variable domain is GAGVSQSPRYKVTKRGQDVALRCDPISGHVSLYWYRQALGQGPEFLTYFNYEAQQDKSGLPNDRFSAERPEGSISTLTIQRTEQRDSAMYRCASSPDRSQGEQFFGPGTRLTVL.

V and J are TRBV7-6 and TRBJ2-3; D assignment may be TRBD1 or TRBD2 (6 bases each). Gene TRBJ2-7 matches the end of the DNA better, so the J call may be wrong. Germline V lookup: CDR1 SGHVS, CDR2 FNYEAQ. This CDR3 spans 15 amino acids. In nucleotides, the CDR3 is TGTGCCGGGGGGCCCGGGGGCCGGGCCCGAGATACGCAGTACTTC. Translated, it gives CAGGPGGRARDTQYF.

By its share, this clonotype is medium-sized. This chain links TRBV7-9 with TRBJ2-5; D gene ambiguous. With the DNA end fitting TRBJ2-7 better, the J assignment may be wrong. The CDR3 spans 13 residues. Germline lookup yields CDR1 SEHNR and CDR2 FQNEAQ (reference sequence). This CDR3 is CASSLDQTGEQYF. The CDR3 nucleotides read TGTGCCAGCAGCTTAGATCAGACGGGCGAGCAGTACTTC.

Points on this clonotype: A read error may produce the germline difference seen at one junction end. The chain links TRBV7-8 to TRBJ2-5; D may match TRBD1 or TRBD2 (5 bases each). Germline values: CDR1 SGHVS, CDR2 FQNEAQ. This CDR3 contains 14 residues. CDR3 in DNA: TGTGCCCCCGGCTTAGCCTCCGGGGCCGACGCCCTGACCTTC. Residues: CAPGLASGADALTF. The variable domain in full, with the rest retrieved from reference TRBV7-8 and TRBJ2-5, is GAGVSQSPRYKVAKRGQDVALRCDPISGHVSLFWYQQALGQGPEFLTYFQNEAQLDKSGLPSDRFFAERPEGSVSTLKIQRTQQEDSAVYLCAPGLASGADALTFGPGTRLLVL.

This clonotype came up many times. V and J are TRBV11-3 and TRBJ2-1; the D is unclear. CDR1 and CDR2 (germline): SGHNT, YENEEA. CDR3 length: 13 residues. Trimming cost V 5 bases and J 6 bases, with 11 bases left between them. CDR3 region: CASSLPAINEQFF. The CDR3 DNA reads as TGTGCCAGCAGCCTACCGGCGATCAATGAGCAGTTCTTC.

This clonotype was observed at least ten times. The chain links TRBV7-2 to TRBJ2-1; 11 bases align to TRBD2. This CDR3 spans 17 amino acids. The germline CDR1 and CDR2 sequences are SGHTA and FQGNSA. V lost 4 bases, J lost 3 bases, and 8 bases stayed unmatched. DNA for the CDR3: TGTGCCAGCAGCTCACCTAGCGGGAGGTTCCTCTACAATGAGCAGTTCTTC. Protein: CASSSPSGRFLYNEQFF.

J is TRBJ2-5 and V is TRBV29-1; TRBD1 is a possible D gene (6 bases). This CDR3 has 12 residues. Germline V gene data show CDR1 as SQVTM and CDR2 as ANQGSEA. V dropped 4 bases and J dropped 5 bases, with 11 bases sitting between them. The CDR3 DNA sequence: TGCAGCGTTGTCAGGGGATGGGAGACCCAGTACTTC. Its protein is CSVVRGWETQYF. Full variable domain (missing parts from reference TRBV29-1 and TRBJ2-5): SAVISQKPSRDICQRGTSLTIQCQVDSQVTMMFWYRQQPGQSLTLIATANQGSEATYESGFVIDKFPISRPNLTFSTLTVSNMSPEDSSIYLCSVVRGWETQYFGPGTRLLVL.

The sample holds a few counts of this clonotype. The V gene is TRBV7-2, the J gene TRBJ2-2, with D unresolved. Trimming left V 0 bases short and J 1 base short, with 9 bases between. CDR1 SGHTA and CDR2 FQGNSA come from the germline V gene. The CDR3 is made up of 16 amino acids. CDR3 loop: CASSLAWAGNTGELFF. DNA of the CDR3: TGTGCCAGCAGCTTAGCCTGGGCAGGGAACACCGGGGAGCTGTTTTTT.

This clonotype was seen a few times. In DNA form, the CDR3 reads TGTGCCACCAGCAGAGGGACTTACACTGAAGCTTTCTTT. Translating it yields CATSRGTYTEAFF. V usage is TRBV15 and J usage is TRBJ1-1, with no clear D. This CDR3 comprises 13 residues. CDR1 LNHNV and CDR2 YYDKDF come from the germline V gene (reference sequence). The V gene lost 1 base and the J gene lost 3 bases, with 6 bases spanning the gap.

This chain uses TRBV19 with TRBJ1-1; D gene uncertain. CDR1 and CDR2 from the germline V gene are LNHDA and SQIVND (reference sequence). This CDR3 comprises 13 residues. With 6 bases removed from V and 11 bases from J, the gap between germline ends came to 19 bases. CDR3 in amino acids: CASRGSGLGAAFF. DNA for the CDR3: TGTGCCAGTAGGGGGAGCGGGCTTGGCGCGGCTTTCTTT.

This clonotype has only a few counts. The chain joins TRBV7-2 to TRBJ2-7, with D unclear. Trimming left V 1 base short and J 7 bases short, with 11 bases between. The germline V gene has CDR1 SGHTA and CDR2 FQGNSA. The CDR3 has 13 residues. CDR3 sequence: CASSLDNRAEQYF. CDR3 bases: TGTGCCAGCAGCTTAGATAACCGGGCTGAGCAGTACTTC.

The sample holds many counts of this clonotype. The chain carries TRBV12-3 or TRBV12-4 and TRBJ1-1; D remains ambiguous. CDR3 length equals 14 residues. Trimming pared 6 bases from V and 6 bases from J, leaving 17 bases between. CDR3 sequence: CASSLVPTTAEAFF. CDR3 DNA: TGTGCCAGCAGCCTCGTCCCGACCACCGCTGAAGCTTTCTTT.

This clonotype came up many times. The CDR3 reads CASSLPTAAATQYF. The CDR3 bases are TGTGCCAGCAGCTTACCTACGGCTGCCGCGACCCAGTACTTC. This chain uses TRBV5-6 with TRBJ2-5; D is ambiguous. Germline V gene lookup returns CDR1 SGHDT and CDR2 YYEEEE. V was trimmed by 2 bases and J by 7 bases, leaving 15 bases between them. The CDR3 is 14 residues long.

The genes are TRBV5-1 and TRBJ2-2, with TRBD2 as a possible D gene (5 bases). Per the germline V gene, CDR1 is SGHRS and CDR2 is YFSETQ. Between the trimmed V and J ends, which lost 4 bases and 5 bases, there was a span of 9 bases. The CDR3 is 13 residues long. The CDR3 here is CASSQEGTGELFF. DNA of the CDR3: TGCGCCAGCAGCCAAGAGGGTACCGGGGAGCTGTTTTTT. Complete variable domain (other parts from reference TRBV5-1 and TRBJ2-2): KAGVTQTPRYLIKTRGQQVTLSCSPISGHRSVSWYQQTPGQGLQFLFEYFSETQRNKGNFPGRFSGRQFSNSRSEMNVSTLELGDSALYLCASSQEGTGELFFGEGSRLTVL.

This chain uses TRBV6-1 with TRBJ2-3; TRBD2 matches at 7 bases. V trimming: 5 bases; J trimming: 5 bases; junction bases outside the gene matches: 13. CDR1 is MNHNS, CDR2 SASEGT, per germline. CDR3 length equals 16 residues. CDR3: CASSRNQRDGKDTQYF. The CDR3 region has the DNA TGTGCCAGCAGTCGCAACCAGCGGGACGGCAAAGATACGCAGTATTTT.

The V call is TRBV7-8, the J call TRBJ2-2; 9 bases fit TRBD2. This CDR3 has 16 amino acids. The germline gives CDR1 SGHVS, CDR2 FQNEAQ. V dropped 2 bases and J dropped 7; count of bases not matched to a gene: 8. CDR3 loop: CASSLWSGRNYGELFF. The CDR3 DNA reads as TGTGCCAGCAGCTTATGGAGCGGGAGGAATTACGGGGAGCTGTTTTTT.

This clonotype was recorded only once. The chain is built from TRBV7-2 and TRBJ2-3; D is tentatively TRBD1 or TRBD2 (6 bases each). The length of the CDR3 is 15 residues. The ends were cut back, 11 bases at V and 4 bases at J, with 22 bases in the middle. Per the germline V gene, CDR1 is SGHTA and CDR2 is FQGNSA. The CDR3 DNA is TGTGCCGGGGGCAGAGGGGCCGGGGGCCCAGATACGCAGTATTTT. This codes for CAGGRGAGGPDTQYF. The full variable domain, in which reference TRBV7-2 and TRBJ2-3 provide the parts outside the CDR3, is GAGVSQSPSNKVTEKGKDVELRCDPISGHTALYWYRQSLGQGLEFLIYFQGNSAPDKSGLPSDRFSAERTGGSVSTLTIQRTQQEDSAVYLCAGGRGAGGPDTQYFGPGTRLTVL.

This clonotype was found once. An end of the junction does not agree with germline; a read error may underlie this. The CDR3 nucleotides are TGTGCCAGCAGCACCACCACAGATATTCAGTATTTC. Its protein is CASSTTTDIQYF. The chain couples TRBV7-2 to TRBJ2-3; D is unclear. This CDR3 comprises 12 residues. CDR1 is SGHTA and CDR2 is FQGNSA in the germline V gene.

This clonotype was observed many times. This chain connects TRBV27 to TRBJ2-1; 7 nucleotides line up with TRBD2. The CDR3 totals 18 residues. CDR1 and CDR2 (germline): MNHEY, SMNVEV (reference sequence). J lost 13 bases, V lost 0 bases, and 21 bases had no gene match. The CDR3 sequence: CASSLSNQWGLNQETQFF. CDR3 in DNA: TGTGCCAGCAGTTTATCGAACCAGTGGGGACTAAACCAAGAGACCCAGTTCTTC.

This clonotype came up once. The gene calls are TRBV7-2 and TRBJ2-6; 7 bases fit TRBD1. Germline CDR1 SGHTA, CDR2 FQGNSA. Losses at the gene ends were 4 bases for V and 18 bases for J; bases not matched to a gene: 18. The CDR3 extends over 15 amino acids. The chain's CDR3 is CASSSDRAGANEQTF. For the CDR3, the DNA is TGTGCCAGCAGCTCCGACAGGGCTGGGGCCAACGAGCAGACTTTC.

This clonotype was seen repeatedly, ten times or more. This chain uses TRBV12-3 or TRBV12-4 with TRBJ2-3, with D uncertain. Trimming pared 2 bases from V and 2 bases from J, leaving 8 bases between. The CDR3 has 14 residues. The DNA for the CDR3 is TGTGCCAGCAGTTTACCCCCGAACACAGATACGCAGTATTTT. Its protein is CASSLPPNTDTQYF.